The entry that follows covers one T cell receptor beta chain sequence. Its antigen remains unidentified. The sample originates from a study of STAT5B mutations in CD4+ large granular lymphocyte leukemia. Findings and limits, study-wide: Patient CD4-sorted repertoires looked more clonal than healthy CD4+ repertoires, even without putative leukemic clones.

Sequencing was performed with immunoSEQ multiplex PCR; in TCRdb, only in-frame clones are kept and a portion is missing. The sample has about 33,000 clones; 60% to 80% are singletons. This receptor was identified in a human donor in good health. The specimen was CD4+ T cells from blood buffy coats.

CDR3 DNA: TGTGCCAGCACCGGATCCCCAAGCCAGCCCCAGCATTTT. It yields the protein CASTGSPSQPQHF. The genes are TRBV11-2 and TRBJ1-5; no reliable D call. Trimming stripped 7 bases from V and 7 bases from J, with 14 bases between. The CDR3 sequence is 13 residues long. Germline CDR1 and CDR2: SGHAT and FQNNGV.